This TCR beta chain was retrieved from a study of blood T cells in healthy people across ages. Background on the study: There was about one barcoded beta molecule captured by template switching per two T cells.

Germline V gene sequence: CDR1 SGHTA, CDR2 FQGNSA. The V gene end was trimmed by 1 base and the J gene end by 4 bases; junction bases not matched to a gene: 13. This CDR3 region has 18 residues. Through a sample-barcoded 5' primer and a J-beta primer mix, a second PCR was run for 7 to 11 cycles. A single record per CDR3 protein comes from TCRdb applying MiXCR to the 5' RACE reads. Among 700,000 to 950,000 distinct CDR3 sequences, 35% to 45% were seen once, and the ten largest hold 20% to 25%. The sequence came from a woman in her fifties or sixties in good health. This rearrangement joins TRBV7-2 to TRBJ2-1; 7 bases agree with TRBD2. Sequenced material: blood. This CDR3 is CASSLEGRGRASYNEQFF. The DNA for the CDR3 is TGTGCCAGCAGCTTAGAGGGGAGAGGGAGGGCCAGTTACAATGAGCAGTTCTTC. Supplemented by reference TRBV7-2 and TRBJ2-1, the full variable domain reads GAGVSQSPSNKVTEKGKDVELRCDPISGHTALYWYRQSLGQGLEFLIYFQGNSAPDKSGLPSDRFSAERTGGSVSTLTIQRTQQEDSAVYLCASSLEGRGRASYNEQFFGPGTRLTVL.